One sample yielded the 29 T cell receptor beta chains listed below, sequenced in a study of blood T cells in healthy people across ages. A J-beta primer mix and a sample-barcoded 5' primer were used in a second PCR of roughly 6 to 11 cycles. From the 5' RACE reads, TCRdb called clonotypes with MiXCR, one entry per CDR3 protein. This sample has roughly 2 million distinct CDR3 sequences, with about 50% found just once. The sample comprised blood. These receptors originate from a woman in her thirties or forties in good health.

This clonotype was seen ten or more times. The chain employs TRBV6-5 and TRBJ2-5; 12 bases are a match to TRBD2. J lost 5 bases, V lost 4 bases, and 5 bases had no gene match. Germline assignment: CDR1 MNHEY and CDR2 SVGAGI. The CDR3 contains 15 residues. CDR3 sequence reads: CASSSSGGASETQYF. In DNA, the CDR3 is TGTGCCAGCAGTTCTAGCGGGGGGGCTAGTGAGACCCAGTACTTC.

This clonotype was seen a handful of times. The chain combines TRBV12-3 or TRBV12-4 with TRBJ2-5, with 9 bases aligning to TRBD1. V shed 3 bases and J 1 base; nucleotides not matched to a gene: 3. The CDR3 length is 15 residues. The CDR3 region is CASSFLGQGQETQYF. The DNA for the CDR3 is TGTGCCAGCAGTTTCTTGGGACAGGGCCAAGAGACCCAGTACTTC.

Comment on this clonotype: The junction does not match germline at one end; this may be a read error. This rearrangement joins TRBV2 to TRBJ2-3, with D possibly TRBD2 on 6 matching bases. In germline, CDR1 is SNHLY, CDR2 FYNNEI. The CDR3 runs 15 residues. For the CDR3, the DNA is TGTGCCAGCAGTGACTCCGGACTAAGCACAGATACGCAATATTTT. Translated: CASSDSGLSTDTQYF.

This clonotype has only a few counts. This chain connects TRBV4-2 to TRBJ2-1, with 16 bases identical to TRBD2. Germline V gene sequence: CDR1 LGHNA, CDR2 YNFKEQ. There are 19 residues in the CDR3. V lost 4 bases, J lost 6 bases, and 12 bases stayed unmatched. The CDR3 reads CASSRNMGLAGGKSNEQFF. CDR3 DNA: TGTGCCAGCAGCCGGAATATGGGACTAGCGGGGGGGAAGAGCAATGAGCAGTTCTTC.

This sequence joins TRBV7-9 and TRBJ2-5, with D uncertain. CDR1 and CDR2 (germline): SEHNR, FQNEAQ (reference sequence). V lost 2 bases, J lost 0 bases, and 7 bases lay in between. This CDR3 contains 14 residues. The CDR3 protein is CASSLQIYQETQYF. In DNA form, the CDR3 reads TGTGCCAGCAGCTTACAGATCTACCAAGAGACCCAGTACTTC.

To note about this clonotype: Given a much more abundant clone one base away, this may be a read error. V usage is TRBV11-2 and J usage is TRBJ2-3; D is unresolved. This CDR3 has 12 amino acids. Germline CDR1 SGHAT, CDR2 FQNNGV. The V end lost 6 bases, the J end lost 2 bases, and 6 bases lay between the germline ends. The CDR3: CASRANTDTQYF. DNA for the CDR3: TGTGCCAGCAGGGCTAACACAGATACGCAGTATTTT. Variable domain in full (rest from reference TRBV11-2 and TRBJ2-3): EAGVAQSPRYKIIEKRQSVAFWCNPISGHATLYWYQQILGQGPKLLIQFQNNGVVDDSQLPKDRFSAERLKGVDSTLKIQPAKLEDSAVYLCASRANTDTQYFGPGTRLTVL.

The rearrangement joins TRBV28 to TRBJ2-1; D ambiguous. The CDR3 runs 15 residues. Germline values: CDR1 MDHEN, CDR2 SYDVKM. Trimming took 7 bases from V and 3 from J, leaving 16 bases between them. The CDR3 loop is CASTIDPADYNEQFF. The CDR3 DNA follows: TGTGCCAGCACTATTGATCCCGCCGACTACAATGAGCAGTTCTTC.

The gene calls are TRBV6-2 or TRBV6-3 and TRBJ2-5; D remains ambiguous. The J call is uncertain, as TRBJ2-7 better fits the DNA end. CDR3 length: 13 amino acids. Germline loops: CDR1 MNHEY, CDR2 SVGEGT. Here the CDR3 reads CASSYGRGVEQYF. As DNA, the CDR3 is TGTGCCAGCAGTTACGGACGAGGCGTCGAGCAGTACTTC.

V usage is TRBV27 and J usage is TRBJ2-7, with TRBD2 identical over 7 bases. CDR1 and CDR2 from the germline V gene are MNHEY and SMNVEV (reference sequence). The CDR3 sequence is 14 residues long. The V and J ends lost 6 bases and 5 bases, in that order; junction bases with no gene match: 10. This chain's CDR3 is CASSTIGGFNEQYF. CDR3 DNA sequence: TGTGCCAGCAGCACTATCGGGGGGTTCAACGAGCAGTACTTC.

The chain uses TRBV6-5 and TRBJ2-3; TRBD2 agrees at 9 bases. Germline V CDR1 and CDR2: MNHEY, SVGAGI. The V segment lost 4 bases and the J segment 4 bases; nucleotides outside the gene matches: 15. The CDR3 covers 18 residues. The CDR3 reads CASSWGGVSGRKADTQYF. Here the CDR3 DNA reads TGTGCCAGCAGTTGGGGGGGTGTTAGCGGGAGAAAGGCAGATACGCAGTATTTT.

This clonotype has more than one count but fewer than ten. The chain employs TRBV3-1 and TRBJ2-5; D gene uncertain. This CDR3 contains 14 residues. Between the trimmed V and J ends, which lost 2 bases and 9 bases, there was a span of 16 bases. Germline CDR1 and CDR2: LGHDT and YNNKEL (reference sequence). The CDR3 loop is CASSQSLWLKAQYF. DNA for the CDR3: TGTGCCAGCAGCCAATCCCTGTGGTTGAAGGCCCAGTACTTC.

The gene calls are TRBV20-1 and TRBJ2-3, with 8 bases matching TRBD2. Germline V gives CDR1 DFQATT, CDR2 SNEGSKA (reference sequence). The V gene end was trimmed by 4 bases and the J gene end by 6 bases; junction bases not matched to a gene: 6. This CDR3 contains 13 residues. The CDR3 sequence is CSAKSGGWDTQYF. CDR3 bases: TGCAGTGCTAAAAGCGGGGGCTGGGATACGCAGTATTTT.

This clonotype was counted only a few times. This rearrangement joins TRBV28 to TRBJ1-5, with D unresolved. CDR1 MDHEN and CDR2 SYDVKM come from the germline V gene. This CDR3 is built from 15 residues. V lost 0 bases to trimming and J lost 0 bases, with 6 bases between them. Here the CDR3 DNA reads TGTGCCAGCAGTTTATGGGCAGATAGCAATCAGCCCCAGCATTTT. Translation gives CASSLWADSNQPQHF.

This clonotype was seen only a few times. The chain employs TRBV6-2 or TRBV6-3 and TRBJ2-7; D gene unclear. Looked up from germline, CDR1 is MNHEY and CDR2 is SVGEGT. The CDR3 runs to 13 residues. V gave up 6 bases and J gave up 2 bases, with 11 bases separating them. The CDR3 DNA reads as TGTGCCAGCAGCACAAGAGGACCCTACGAGCAGTACTTC. Amino acid sequence: CASSTRGPYEQYF.

The V call is TRBV28, the J call TRBJ2-7, with 7 bases matching TRBD2. The trim removed 5 bases at V and 7 bases at J, leaving 11 bases unmatched. This CDR3 has 14 residues. Germline V gene data show CDR1 as MDHEN and CDR2 as SYDVKM. The chain's CDR3 is CASSKRGGLNEQYF. CDR3 nucleotides: TGTGCCAGCAGTAAGCGGGGAGGGCTCAATGAGCAGTACTTC. Variable domain in full (rest from reference TRBV28 and TRBJ2-7): DVKVTQSSRYLVKRTGEKVFLECVQDMDHENMFWYRQDPGLGLRLIYFSYDVKMKEKGDIPEGYSVSREKKERFSLILESASTNQTSMYLCASSKRGGLNEQYFGPGTRLTVT.

The chain combines TRBV20-1 with TRBJ2-6; TRBD2 matches 9 bases. Trimming took 6 bases from V and 1 from J; bases not matched to a gene: 7. This CDR3 is built from 16 residues. Per the germline V gene, CDR1 is DFQATT and CDR2 is SNEGSKA (reference sequence). The CDR3 loop reads CSARTSEPSGANVLTF. In DNA, the CDR3 is TGCAGTGCAAGGACTAGCGAGCCGTCTGGGGCCAACGTCCTGACTTTC.

V and J are TRBV9 and TRBJ1-2; no definite D call. This CDR3 is built from 13 residues. V lost 4 bases and J lost 3, with 10 bases in between. Per germline, CDR1 SGDLS and CDR2 YYNGEE. This CDR3 reads CASSPDEYYGYTF. The DNA of the CDR3 is TGTGCCAGCAGCCCGGACGAATACTATGGCTACACCTTC.

The chain recombines TRBV12-3 or TRBV12-4 with TRBJ1-1; TRBD1 matches 7 bases. The CDR3 is 16 residues long. Trimming removed 0 bases from V and 0 bases from J; junction bases left unmatched: 4. This CDR3 reads CASSLAGGVMNTEAFF. The CDR3 DNA reads as TGTGCCAGCAGTTTAGCAGGGGGCGTGATGAACACTGAAGCTTTCTTT.

CDR3 loop: CATGSGKETQYF. DNA of the CDR3: TGTGCCACCGGATCAGGAAAAGAGACCCAGTACTTC. V is TRBV6-5 and J is TRBJ2-5; D is uncertain. Germline V CDR1 and CDR2: MNHEY, SVGAGI. CDR3 length equals 12 residues. The V and J ends lost 10 bases and 3 bases respectively, with 12 bases between them.

The chain recombines TRBV4-2 with TRBJ2-1; 12 bases match TRBD2. This CDR3 contains 15 residues. Per the germline V gene, CDR1 is LGHNA and CDR2 is YNFKEQ. V dropped 6 bases and J dropped 6; count of bases not matched to a gene: 6. The CDR3 bases are TGTGCCAGCAGGGAAAGGACTAGCGGGGTCAATGAGCAGTTCTTC. Its protein is CASRERTSGVNEQFF.

V and J are TRBV20-1 and TRBJ1-5; D may be TRBD1 (6 bases). CDR1 is DFQATT, CDR2 SNEGSKA, per germline (reference sequence). The CDR3 is 14 residues long. Trimming removed 6 bases from V and 0 bases from J, with 12 bases in between. This CDR3 reads CSARTEYSNQPQHF. In nucleotides, the CDR3 is TGCAGTGCCCGGACAGAATATAGCAATCAGCCCCAGCATTTT.

Worth noting for this clonotype: Relative to the germline gene, one junction end is altered; a read error may explain this. The rearrangement joins TRBV28 to TRBJ2-3, with 7 bases that match TRBD2. Germline V gene data show CDR1 as MDHEN and CDR2 as SYDVKM. The length of the CDR3 is 15 residues. CDR3: CASSFVRGSTDTRYF. DNA of the CDR3: TGTGCCAGCAGTTTTGTGCGGGGGAGCACAGATACGCGGTATTTT.

The CDR3 region is CASSQDGRNRRAQPSYEQYF. In nucleotides, the CDR3 is TGTGCCAGCAGCCAAGACGGGAGGAACCGGAGGGCGCAGCCTTCATACGAGCAGTACTTC. The J gene is TRBJ2-7, the V gene TRBV3-1; 7 bases match TRBD2. V shed 0 bases and J 4 bases; nucleotides not matched to a gene: 21. CDR1 is LGHDT, CDR2 YNNKEL, per germline (reference sequence). The CDR3 is 20 residues long.

This clonotype was observed a single time. The V and J genes are TRBV20-1 and TRBJ2-3; D is unclear. Germline CDR1 reads DFQATT; CDR2 reads SNEGSKA (reference sequence). CDR3 length: 14 residues. V was trimmed by 6 bases and J by 1 base, leaving 14 bases between them. The CDR3 DNA is TGCAGTGCCCACCCCGGATCCCGCACAGATACGCAGTATTTT. Its translation: CSAHPGSRTDTQYF.

The V gene is TRBV29-1, the J gene TRBJ1-2; no clear D. Germline assignment: CDR1 SQVTM and CDR2 ANQGSEA. CDR3 length: 15 residues. V lost 7 bases, J lost 0 bases, and 18 bases lay in between. The CDR3, as DNA: TGCAGCGCGAGTAGTCGGGCGGAAGCTAACTATGGCTACACCTTC. Translated: CSASSRAEANYGYTF.

The CDR3 loop is CASSESTGTEHEQFF. CDR3 bases: TGTGCCAGCAGCGAAAGCACCGGGACAGAACATGAGCAGTTCTTC. The chain is built from TRBV4-2 and TRBJ2-1, with 7 nucleotides matching TRBD1. Trimming cost V 5 bases and J 8 bases; bases outside gene matches: 12. Looked up from germline, CDR1 is LGHNA and CDR2 is YNFKEQ. The CDR3 consists of 15 residues.

J is TRBJ2-5 and V is TRBV20-1; weak D call: TRBD2 (6 bases). Between the trimmed V and J ends, which lost 6 bases and 11 bases, there was a span of 25 bases. The CDR3 has 14 amino acids. Per germline, CDR1 DFQATT and CDR2 SNEGSKA (reference sequence). CDR3 in amino acids: CSASGDLSSDEQYF. In DNA, the CDR3 is TGCAGTGCGAGTGGGGACTTATCGTCCGATGAGCAGTACTTC.

This chain joins TRBV5-8 and TRBJ2-5, with 11 bases matching TRBD2. V lost 0 bases, J lost 9 bases, and 10 bases stayed unmatched. The CDR3 extends over 16 amino acids. CDR1 and CDR2 from the germline V gene are SGHTS and YDEGEE. CDR3 DNA: TGTGCCAGCAGCTTGGTCCTAGCGGGGGGCCGCGGGTCCCAGTACTTC. Protein product: CASSLVLAGGRGSQYF.

The V gene is TRBV4-2, the J gene TRBJ2-5; TRBD2 agrees at 10 bases. The CDR3 extends over 16 amino acids. Germline V lookup: CDR1 LGHNA, CDR2 YNFKEQ. The V gene end was trimmed by 0 bases and the J gene end by 5 bases; junction bases not matched to a gene: 6. The DNA for the CDR3 is TGTGCCAGCAGCCAAGAGCTAGCGGGGGTCTGGGAGACCCAGTACTTC. Its translation: CASSQELAGVWETQYF.